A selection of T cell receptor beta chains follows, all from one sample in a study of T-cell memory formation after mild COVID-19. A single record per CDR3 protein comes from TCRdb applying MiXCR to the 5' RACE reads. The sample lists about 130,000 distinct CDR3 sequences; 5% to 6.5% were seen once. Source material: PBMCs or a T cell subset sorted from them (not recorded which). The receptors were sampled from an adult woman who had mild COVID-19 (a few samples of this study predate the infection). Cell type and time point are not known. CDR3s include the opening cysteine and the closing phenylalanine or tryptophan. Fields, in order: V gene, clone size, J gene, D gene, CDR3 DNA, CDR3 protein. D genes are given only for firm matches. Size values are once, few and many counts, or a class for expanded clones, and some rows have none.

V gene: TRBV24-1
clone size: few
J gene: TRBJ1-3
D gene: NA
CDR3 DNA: TGTGCCACCAGTCCCAGGGGCTCTGGAAACACCATATATTTT
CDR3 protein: CATSPRGSGNTIYF

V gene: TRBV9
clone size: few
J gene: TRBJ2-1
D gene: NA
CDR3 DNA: TGTGCCAGCAGCGTAGGGGGCGCGGTGGATGAGCAGTTCTTC
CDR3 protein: CASSVGGAVDEQFF

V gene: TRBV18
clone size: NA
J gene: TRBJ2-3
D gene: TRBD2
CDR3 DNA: TGTGCCAGCTCACCCCTTCCGGGAGGGCGCACAGATACGCAGTATTTT
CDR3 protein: CASSPLPGGRTDTQYF

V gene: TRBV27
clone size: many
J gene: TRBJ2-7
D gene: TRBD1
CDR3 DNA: TGTGCCAGCCGAGGGGGCGGGTTCTACGAGCAGTACTTC
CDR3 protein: CASRGGGFYEQYF

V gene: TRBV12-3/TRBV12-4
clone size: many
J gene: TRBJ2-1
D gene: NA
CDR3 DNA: TGTGCCAGCAGTTTTAGGGGTCTTAGGGGTGAGCAGTTCTTC
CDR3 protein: CASSFRGLRGEQFF

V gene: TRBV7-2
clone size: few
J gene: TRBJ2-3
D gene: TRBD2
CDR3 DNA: TGTGCCAGCAGCCGCCAGATGGGAGGGGCCACAGATACGCAGTATTTT
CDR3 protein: CASSRQMGGATDTQYF

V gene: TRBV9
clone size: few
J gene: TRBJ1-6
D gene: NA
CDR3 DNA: TGTGCCAGCAGCTCACAGGACGGAAATTCACCCCTCCACTTT
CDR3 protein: CASSSQDGNSPLHF

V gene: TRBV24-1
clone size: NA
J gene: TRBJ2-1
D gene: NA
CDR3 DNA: TGTGCCACCAGTGGAAGCGTCAGCTCCTACAATGAGCAGTTCTTC
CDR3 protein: CATSGSVSSYNEQFF

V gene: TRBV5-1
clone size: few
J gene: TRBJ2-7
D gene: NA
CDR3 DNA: TGCGCCAGCAGCTTGGGGGGGGCTGGCGAGCAGTACTTC
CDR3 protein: CASSLGGAGEQYF

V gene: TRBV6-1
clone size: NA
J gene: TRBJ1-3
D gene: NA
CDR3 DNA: TGTGCCAGCAGCGAGCAGGGCTCTGGAAACACCATATATTTT
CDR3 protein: CASSEQGSGNTIYF

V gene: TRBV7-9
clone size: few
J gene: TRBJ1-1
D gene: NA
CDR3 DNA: TGTGCCAGCAGCTTTAAAACCACTGAAGCTTTCTTT
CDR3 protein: CASSFKTTEAFF

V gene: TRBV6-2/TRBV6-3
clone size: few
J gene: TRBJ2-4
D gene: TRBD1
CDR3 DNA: TGTGCCAGCAGTTACACCGGGACAGTACCCCCTAAGTACTTC
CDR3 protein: CASSYTGTVPPKYF

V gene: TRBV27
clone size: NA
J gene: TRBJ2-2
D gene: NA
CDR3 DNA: TGTGCCAGCAGTTTTCCAGGGCCTGGGGAGCTGTTTTTT
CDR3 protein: CASSFPGPGELFF

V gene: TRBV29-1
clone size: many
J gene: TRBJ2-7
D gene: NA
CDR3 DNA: TGCAGCGGACTGAACTCCTACGAGCAGTACTTC
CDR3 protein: CSGLNSYEQYF

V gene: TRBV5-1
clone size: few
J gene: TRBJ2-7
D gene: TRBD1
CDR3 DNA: TGCGCCAGCAGCTTGGATGGGACAGGGGGGATGGAGCAGTACTTC
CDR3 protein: CASSLDGTGGMEQYF

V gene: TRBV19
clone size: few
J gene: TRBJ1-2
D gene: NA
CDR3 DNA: TGTGCCAGTAGTACCCGGGAGGGCTATGGCTACACCTTC
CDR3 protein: CASSTREGYGYTF

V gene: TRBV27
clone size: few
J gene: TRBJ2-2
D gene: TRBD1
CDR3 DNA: TGTGCCAGCACAGGACAGGGATCGTTCCCCGGGGAGCTGTTTTTT
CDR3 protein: CASTGQGSFPGELFF

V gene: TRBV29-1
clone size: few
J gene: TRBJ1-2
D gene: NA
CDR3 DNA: TGCAGCGTGACCCGAGGGGACCACTATGGCTACACCTTC
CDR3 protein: CSVTRGDHYGYTF

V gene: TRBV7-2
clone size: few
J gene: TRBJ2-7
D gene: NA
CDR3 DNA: TGTGCCAGCACCACCGAATCCCGGGTTCGCGAGCAGTACTTC
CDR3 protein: CASTTESRVREQYF

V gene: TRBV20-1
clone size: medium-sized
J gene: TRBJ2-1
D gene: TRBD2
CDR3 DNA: TGCAGTGCGGGGACTAGCGGAGAGTTCTTC
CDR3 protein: CSAGTSGEFF